The rows below give T cell receptor beta chains drawn from one sample of a study of blood T cells in healthy people across ages. TCRdb reanalysed the 5' RACE reads using MiXCR and keeps one entry per CDR3 protein. The data hold roughly 1.9 million distinct CDR3 sequences, with roughly two fifths observed a single time. Sequenced input: blood. The origin of the receptors is a human donor in good health. Both conserved end residues are trimmed from each CDR3.

j_gene | v_gene | CDR3aa
TRBJ2-2 | TRBV10-2 | ASSDSHGELF
TRBJ2-3 | TRBV4-3 | ASSQYRGTQY
TRBJ1-2 | TRBV7-2 | ASSFRGPRGEYGYT
- | TRBV27 | ASRFGTGDYEQY
TRBJ1-5 | TRBV27 | ASSHQGGNQPQH
TRBJ1-4 | TRBV27 | ASRQRNEKLF
TRBJ1-1 | TRBV6-5 | ASGLGVNTEAF
TRBJ2-7 | TRBV27 | ASSWTSPNYEQY
TRBJ2-7 | TRBV2 | ATDRSYEQY
TRBJ2-7 | TRBV29-1 | SVETGTEVYEQY
TRBJ2-1 | TRBV4-2 | VSGQDLVGQGAYNEQF
TRBJ1-2 | TRBV20-1 | SARGDRDYGYT
TRBJ1-2 | TRBV6-2/TRBV6-3 | ASSGAAGGYT
TRBJ2-2 | TRBV12-3/TRBV12-4 | ASSRLMDTGELF
TRBJ2-1 | TRBV28 | ASRQGQETNEQF
TRBJ2-7 | TRBV9 | VSSEGPTVGYEQY
TRBJ1-2 | TRBV2 | ASSLFSGTGNGYT
TRBJ2-1 | TRBV4-2 | ASSQFAGHNNEQF
TRBJ1-2 | TRBV10-3 | AISVGTGNYGYT
TRBJ2-3 | TRBV6-5 | ASSYSQRADTDTQY
TRBJ2-5 | TRBV27 | ASSLTGQGGETQY
TRBJ2-1 | TRBV12-1 | ASSFFSGGFNEQF
TRBJ2-7 | TRBV4-2 | ASSQDPGSGYEQY
TRBJ2-2 | TRBV20-1 | SASGTSGEIDTGELF
TRBJ2-1 | TRBV12-3/TRBV12-4 | ASSTGPEDEQF
TRBJ1-1 | TRBV10-3 | AIKEFGGGEAF
TRBJ1-1 | TRBV20-1 | SARVGQMNTEAF
TRBJ1-2 | TRBV15 | ATSRDGQGARSGYT
- | TRBV3-1 | ASSQESGSHEQY
TRBJ2-3 | TRBV20-1 | SAANIAVYTDTQY
TRBJ1-1 | TRBV6-1 | ASYGPPQGARGTEAF
TRBJ1-1 | TRBV12-5 | ASGRGDGKAF
TRBJ2-7 | TRBV28 | ASSTPRQESSYEQY
TRBJ2-1 | TRBV13 | ASSLGQGSGNEQF
TRBJ2-7 | TRBV7-9 | ASTPGTANYEQY
- | TRBV28 | ASSFSRNAYEQY
TRBJ2-4 | TRBV4-1 | ASSRLGGDNIQY
TRBJ2-1 | TRBV7-2 | ASSREDRGMNEQF
TRBJ1-2 | TRBV6-5 | ASRKQRAGTNYGYT
TRBJ2-1 | TRBV20-1 | SAQSGISEQF
TRBJ2-5 | TRBV28 | ASSLSGLAGYQETQY
TRBJ1-2 | TRBV5-1 | ASSLGGDSRYGYT
TRBJ2-1 | TRBV7-9 | ASSLYLAGVNNEQF
TRBJ1-2 | TRBV10-3 | AISFAGTGNYGYT
TRBJ2-3 | TRBV10-3 | AISPRGTETDTQY